The clone carrying this TCR beta chain was seen a few times. Its antigen is unknown. This sample was taken from a study of chemoradiotherapy in HPV16-positive cancers. In the study overall: Candidate HPV-specific T-cell clones and common TCR motifs came from functional assays in two HPV16-positive patients.

This CDR3 is 13 amino acids long. Trimming took 6 bases from V and 1 from J, leaving 8 bases between them. Germline V lookup: CDR1 SGHDN, CDR2 FVKESK. Regarding the study as a whole: In HPV16-positive patients, HPV-responsive T-cell expansion tracked better recurrence-free survival. Candidate HPV-specific clones and E7-related TCR motifs grew in tumor during treatment. Functional assays defining HPV-specific T cells used only a couple of HPV16-positive patients.

Sequencing was performed with immunoSEQ multiplex PCR; in TCRdb, only in-frame clones are kept and a portion is missing. Here the sample spans approximately 9,200 clones, about three quarters being singletons. Sample: tumor tissue, taken from a patient who underwent chemoradiotherapy. This sequence was found in a human donor with HPV-associated anogenital cancer. The V gene is TRBV14, the J gene TRBJ2-3, with no clear D. The CDR3 loop is CASRSTGTDTQYF. Here the CDR3 DNA reads TGTGCCAGCAGGTCGACGGGCACAGATACGCAGTATTTT.